This entry is about one T cell receptor beta chain. Its antigen is undetermined. One end of the junction is discordant with germline, which a read error may explain. Germline CDR1 and CDR2: LGHNT and FRNRAP. This CDR3 has 12 residues. Method: immunoSEQ multiplex PCR; TCRdb's copy keeps in-frame clones and lacks some. This sample carries some 80,000 clones, around 89% of them seen once, and the ten largest clones take 0.3% to 0.45%. This specimen belongs to a study of OX40 agonist ivuxolimab in advanced cancers. The overall study: Three partial responders included one hepatocellular carcinoma patient and two cutaneous melanoma patients.

Whole-study findings and limits: Antigens targeted by the expanded peripheral T cells were not determined. Relatively little clonal expansion, among the lowest observed, appeared in partial responders at 0.1-3.0 mg/kg.

The receptor comes from an adult with an advanced solid tumor such as melanoma, head and neck, liver or kidney cancer. The source material was CD4+ or CD8+ T cells sorted from blood, sampled in a trial of the OX40 agonist ivuxolimab. The chain links TRBV12-5 to TRBJ2-7; no reliable D call. CDR3 residues: CASGMVLDEQYF. CDR3 sequence (DNA): TGTGCTAGTGGTATGGTGTTGGACGAGCAGTACTTC.